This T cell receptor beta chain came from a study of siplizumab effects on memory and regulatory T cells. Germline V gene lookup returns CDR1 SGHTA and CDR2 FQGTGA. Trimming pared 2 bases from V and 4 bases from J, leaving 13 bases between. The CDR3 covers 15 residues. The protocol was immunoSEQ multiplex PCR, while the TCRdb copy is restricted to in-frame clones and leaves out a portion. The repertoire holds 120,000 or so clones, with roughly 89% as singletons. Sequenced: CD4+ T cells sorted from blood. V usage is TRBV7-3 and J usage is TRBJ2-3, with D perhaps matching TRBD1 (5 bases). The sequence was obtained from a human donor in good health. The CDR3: CASSLQGAGPDTQYF. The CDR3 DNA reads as TGTGCCAGCAGCTTACAGGGTGCAGGTCCAGATACGCAGTATTTT.